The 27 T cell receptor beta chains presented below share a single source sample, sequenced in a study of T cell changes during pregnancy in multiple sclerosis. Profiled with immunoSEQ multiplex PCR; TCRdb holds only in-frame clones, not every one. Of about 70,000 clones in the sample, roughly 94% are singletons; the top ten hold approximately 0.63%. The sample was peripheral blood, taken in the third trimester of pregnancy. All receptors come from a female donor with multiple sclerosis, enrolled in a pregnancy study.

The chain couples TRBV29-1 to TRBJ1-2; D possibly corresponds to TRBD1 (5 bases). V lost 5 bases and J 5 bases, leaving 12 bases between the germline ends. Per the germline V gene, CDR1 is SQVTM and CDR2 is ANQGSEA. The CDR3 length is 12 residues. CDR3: CSVSGFWYGYTF. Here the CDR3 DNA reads TGCAGCGTTTCAGGGTTTTGGTATGGCTACACCTTC. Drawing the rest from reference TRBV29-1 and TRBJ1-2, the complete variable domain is SAVISQKPSRDICQRGTSLTIQCQVDSQVTMMFWYRQQPGQSLTLIATANQGSEATYESGFVIDKFPISRPNLTFSTLTVSNMSPEDSSIYLCSVSGFWYGYTFGSGTRLTVV.

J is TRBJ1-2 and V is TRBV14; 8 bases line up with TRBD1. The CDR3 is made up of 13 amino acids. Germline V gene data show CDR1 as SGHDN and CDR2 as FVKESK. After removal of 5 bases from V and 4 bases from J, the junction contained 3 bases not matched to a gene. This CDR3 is CASSMDRVYGYTF. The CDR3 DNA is TGTGCCAGCAGCATGGACAGGGTCTATGGCTACACCTTC.

DNA of the CDR3: TGTGCCAGCAGCGCCCCTACGAGCTCTGGAAACACCATATATTTT. Translating it yields CASSAPTSSGNTIYF. The rearrangement uses TRBV9 and TRBJ1-3, with D uncertain. Germline V gene lookup returns CDR1 SGDLS and CDR2 YYNGEE. The CDR3 consists of 15 residues. The ends were cut back, 3 bases at V and 0 bases at J, with 10 bases in the middle.

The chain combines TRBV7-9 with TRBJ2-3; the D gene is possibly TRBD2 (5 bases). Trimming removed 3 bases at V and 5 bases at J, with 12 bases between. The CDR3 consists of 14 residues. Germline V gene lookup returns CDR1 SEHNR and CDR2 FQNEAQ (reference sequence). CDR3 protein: CASSFGVVGDTQYF. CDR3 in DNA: TGTGCCAGCAGCTTCGGGGTTGTGGGAGATACGCAGTATTTT.

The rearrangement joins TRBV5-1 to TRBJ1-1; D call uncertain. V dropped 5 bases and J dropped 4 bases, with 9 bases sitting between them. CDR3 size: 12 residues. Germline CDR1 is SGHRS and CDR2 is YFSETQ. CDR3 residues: CASSRGVTEAFF. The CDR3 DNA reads TGCGCCAGCAGTCGGGGAGTCACTGAAGCTTTCTTT.

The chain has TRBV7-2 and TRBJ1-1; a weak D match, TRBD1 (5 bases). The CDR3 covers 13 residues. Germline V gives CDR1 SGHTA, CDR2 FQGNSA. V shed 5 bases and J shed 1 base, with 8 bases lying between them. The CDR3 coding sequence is TGTGCCAGCAGCCCTGGACAGAACACTGAAGCTTTCTTT. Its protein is CASSPGQNTEAFF.

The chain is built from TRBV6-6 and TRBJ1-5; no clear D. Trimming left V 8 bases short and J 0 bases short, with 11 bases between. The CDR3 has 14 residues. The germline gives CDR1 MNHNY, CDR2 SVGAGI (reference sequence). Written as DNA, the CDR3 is TGTGCCAGCGAACCAGGTGGTAGCAATCAGCCCCAGCATTTT. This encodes CASEPGGSNQPQHF.

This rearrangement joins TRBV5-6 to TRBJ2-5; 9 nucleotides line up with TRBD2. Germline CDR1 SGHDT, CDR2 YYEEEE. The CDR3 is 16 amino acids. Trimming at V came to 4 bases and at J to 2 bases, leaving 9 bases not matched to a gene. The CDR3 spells CASSSLWAGGQETQYF. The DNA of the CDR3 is TGTGCCAGCAGCAGCCTGTGGGCGGGGGGGCAAGAGACCCAGTACTTC.

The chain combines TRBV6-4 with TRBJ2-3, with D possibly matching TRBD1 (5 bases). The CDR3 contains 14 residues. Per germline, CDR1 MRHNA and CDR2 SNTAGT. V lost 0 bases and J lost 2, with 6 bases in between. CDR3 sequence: CASSDSQDTDTQYF. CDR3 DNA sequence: TGTGCCAGCAGTGACTCACAGGACACAGATACGCAGTATTTT.

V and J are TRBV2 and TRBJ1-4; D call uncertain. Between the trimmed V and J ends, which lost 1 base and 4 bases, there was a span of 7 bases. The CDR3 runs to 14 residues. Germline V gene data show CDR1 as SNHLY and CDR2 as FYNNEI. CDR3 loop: CASSEGRSNEKLFF. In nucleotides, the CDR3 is TGTGCCAGCAGTGAAGGTCGGAGTAATGAAAAACTGTTTTTT.

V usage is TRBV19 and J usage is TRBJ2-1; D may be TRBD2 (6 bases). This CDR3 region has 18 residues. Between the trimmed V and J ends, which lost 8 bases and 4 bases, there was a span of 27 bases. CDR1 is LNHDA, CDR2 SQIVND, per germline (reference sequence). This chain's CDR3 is CASLRTLGGGYGYNEQFF. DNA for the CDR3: TGTGCCAGTCTCCGGACCTTGGGTGGGGGGTACGGATACAATGAGCAGTTCTTC. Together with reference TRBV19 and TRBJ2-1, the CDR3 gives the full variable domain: DGGITQSPKYLFRKEGQNVTLSCEQNLNHDAMYWYRQDPGQGLRLIYYSQIVNDFQKGDIAEGYSVSREKKESFPLTVTSAQKNPTAFYLCASLRTLGGGYGYNEQFFGPGTRLTVL.

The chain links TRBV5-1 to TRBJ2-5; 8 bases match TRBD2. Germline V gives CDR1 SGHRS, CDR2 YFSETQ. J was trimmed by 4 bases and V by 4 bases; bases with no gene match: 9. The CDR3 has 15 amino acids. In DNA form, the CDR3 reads TGCGCCAGCAGCGCGGGAGGAGGAGGTCGAGAGACCCAGTACTTC. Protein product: CASSAGGGGRETQYF. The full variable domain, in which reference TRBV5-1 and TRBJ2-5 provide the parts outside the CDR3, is KAGVTQTPRYLIKTRGQQVTLSCSPISGHRSVSWYQQTPGQGLQFLFEYFSETQRNKGNFPGRFSGRQFSNSRSEMNVSTLELGDSALYLCASSAGGGGRETQYFGPGTRLLVL.

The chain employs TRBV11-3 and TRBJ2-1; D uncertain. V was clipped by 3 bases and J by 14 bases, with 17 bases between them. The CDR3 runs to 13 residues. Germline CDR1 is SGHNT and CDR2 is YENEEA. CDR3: CASSLSMGLGEFF. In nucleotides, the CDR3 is TGTGCCAGCAGCTTGTCAATGGGCCTCGGTGAGTTCTTC.

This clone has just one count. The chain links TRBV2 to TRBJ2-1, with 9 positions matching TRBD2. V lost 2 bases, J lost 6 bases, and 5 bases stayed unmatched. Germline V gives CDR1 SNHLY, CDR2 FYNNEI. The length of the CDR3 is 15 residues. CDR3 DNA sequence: TGTGCCAGCAGTGAACCGCGCGGGGGGGCCAATGAGCAGTTCTTC. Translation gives CASSEPRGGANEQFF.

The CDR3 sequence is CASSHLRGQGTEAFF. The CDR3 nucleotides are TGCGCCAGCAGCCACCTCAGGGGTCAGGGCACTGAAGCTTTCTTT. The chain has TRBV4-3 and TRBJ1-1; a possible D gene is TRBD1 (6 bases). The CDR3 runs to 15 residues. Trimming left V 3 bases short and J 4 bases short, with 15 bases between. CDR1 and CDR2 from the germline V gene are LGHNA and YSLEER.

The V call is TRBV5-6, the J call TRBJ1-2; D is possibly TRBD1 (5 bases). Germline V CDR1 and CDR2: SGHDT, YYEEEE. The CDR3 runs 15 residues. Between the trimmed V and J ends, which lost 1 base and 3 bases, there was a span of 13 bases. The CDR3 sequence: CASSLYGPGDYGYTF. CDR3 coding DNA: TGTGCCAGCAGCTTGTATGGTCCGGGGGACTATGGCTACACCTTC.

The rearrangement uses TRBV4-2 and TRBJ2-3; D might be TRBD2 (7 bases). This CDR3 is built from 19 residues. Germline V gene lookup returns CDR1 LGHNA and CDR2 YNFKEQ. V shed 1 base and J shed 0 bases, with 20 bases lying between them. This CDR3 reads CASSQGTTGGHPSTDTQYF. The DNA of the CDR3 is TGTGCCAGCAGCCAAGGAACGACGGGGGGCCACCCTAGCACAGATACGCAGTATTTT.

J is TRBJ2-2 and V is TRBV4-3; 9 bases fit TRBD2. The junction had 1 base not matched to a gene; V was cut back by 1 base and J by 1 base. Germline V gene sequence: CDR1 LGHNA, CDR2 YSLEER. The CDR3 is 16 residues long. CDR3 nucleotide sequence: TGCGCCAGCAGCCAAGGACTAGCGGAGAACACCGGGGAGCTGTTTTTT. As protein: CASSQGLAENTGELFF.

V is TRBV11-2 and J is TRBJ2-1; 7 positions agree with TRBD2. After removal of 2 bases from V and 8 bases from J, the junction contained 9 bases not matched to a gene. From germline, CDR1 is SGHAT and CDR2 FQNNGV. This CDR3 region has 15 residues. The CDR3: CASSLTSEVGHEQFF. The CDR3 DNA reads TGTGCCAGCAGCTTAACTAGCGAGGTAGGGCATGAGCAGTTCTTC.

The CDR3 DNA is TGTGCCAGCAGTTCCCGGGGAGGCGCTGAAGCTTTCTTT. Its translation: CASSSRGGAEAFF. The chain links TRBV6-1 to TRBJ1-1; no clear D gene. The germline V gene has CDR1 MNHNS and CDR2 SASEGT. The CDR3 loop spans 13 amino acids. V lost 5 bases to trimming and J lost 6 bases, with 13 bases between them.

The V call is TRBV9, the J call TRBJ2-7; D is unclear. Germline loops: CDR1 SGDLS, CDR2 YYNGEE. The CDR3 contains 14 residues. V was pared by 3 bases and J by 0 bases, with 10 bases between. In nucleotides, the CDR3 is TGTGCCAGCAGCGCCTTACAGTTCTCCTACGAGCAGTACTTC. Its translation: CASSALQFSYEQYF.

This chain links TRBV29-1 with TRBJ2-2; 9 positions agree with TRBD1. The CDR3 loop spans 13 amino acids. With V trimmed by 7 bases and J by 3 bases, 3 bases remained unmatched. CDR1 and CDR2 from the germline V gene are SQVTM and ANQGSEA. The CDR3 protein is CSGWDRDTGELFF. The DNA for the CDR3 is TGCAGCGGGTGGGACAGGGACACCGGGGAGCTGTTTTTT.

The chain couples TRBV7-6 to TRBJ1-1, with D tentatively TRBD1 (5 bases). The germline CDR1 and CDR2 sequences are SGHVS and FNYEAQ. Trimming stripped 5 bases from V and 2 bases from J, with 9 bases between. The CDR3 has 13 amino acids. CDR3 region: CASSDQGNTEAFF. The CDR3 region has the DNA TGTGCCAGCAGCGACCAGGGTAACACTGAAGCTTTCTTT.

CDR3 in amino acids: CASSLRGRDNNEQFF. The CDR3 DNA reads as TGTGCCAGCAGCTTACGAGGGAGGGACAACAATGAGCAGTTCTTC. This chain links TRBV5-6 with TRBJ2-1; maybe TRBD2 (7 bases). Trimming took off 2 bases at V and 5 bases at J, with 14 bases between the two ends. CDR3 size: 15 residues. Germline assignment: CDR1 SGHDT and CDR2 YYEEEE.

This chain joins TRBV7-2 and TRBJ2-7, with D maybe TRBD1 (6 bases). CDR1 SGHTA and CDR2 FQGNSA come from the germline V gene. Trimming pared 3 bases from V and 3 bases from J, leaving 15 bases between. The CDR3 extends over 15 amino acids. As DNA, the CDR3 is TGTGCCAGCAGCTTCGGACAGCAATCTATCTACGAGCAGTACTTC. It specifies CASSFGQQSIYEQYF.

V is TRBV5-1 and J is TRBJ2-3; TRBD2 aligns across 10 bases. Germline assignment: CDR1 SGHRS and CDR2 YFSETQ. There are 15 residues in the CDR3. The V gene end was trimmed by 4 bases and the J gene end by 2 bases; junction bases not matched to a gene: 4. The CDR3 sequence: CASSLLAGNTDTQYF. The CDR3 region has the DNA TGCGCCAGCAGCCTACTAGCGGGGAACACAGATACGCAGTATTTT.

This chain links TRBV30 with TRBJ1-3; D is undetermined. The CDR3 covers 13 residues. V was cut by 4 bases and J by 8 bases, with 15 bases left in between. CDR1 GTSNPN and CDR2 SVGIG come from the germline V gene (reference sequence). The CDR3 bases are TGTGCCTGGAACAGAAGGAGGAAGGACACCATATATTTT. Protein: CAWNRRRKDTIYF. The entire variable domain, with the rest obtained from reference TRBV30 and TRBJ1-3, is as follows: SQTIHQWPATLVQPVGSPLSLECTVEGTSNPNLYWYRQAAGRGLQLLFYSVGIGQISSEVPQNLSASRPQDRQFILSSKKLLLSDSGFYLCAWNRRRKDTIYFGEGSWLTVV.